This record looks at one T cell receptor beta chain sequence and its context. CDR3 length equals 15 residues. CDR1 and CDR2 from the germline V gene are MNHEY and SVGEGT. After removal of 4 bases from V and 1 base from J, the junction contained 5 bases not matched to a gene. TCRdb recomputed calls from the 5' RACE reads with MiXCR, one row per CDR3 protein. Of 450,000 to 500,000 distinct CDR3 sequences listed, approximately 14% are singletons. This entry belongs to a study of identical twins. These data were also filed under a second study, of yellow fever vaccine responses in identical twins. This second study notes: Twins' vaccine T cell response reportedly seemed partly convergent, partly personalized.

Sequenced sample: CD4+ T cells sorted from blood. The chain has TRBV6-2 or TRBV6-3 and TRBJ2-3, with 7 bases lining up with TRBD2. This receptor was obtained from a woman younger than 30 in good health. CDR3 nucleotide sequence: TGTGCCAGCAGTTTACTAGCGCCAGGCACAGATACGCAGTATTTT. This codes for CASSLLAPGTDTQYF.